What follows describes a single T cell receptor (beta chain). Its antigen remains undetermined. No much larger clonotype is one base removed from it; base qualities were not supplied. The sample comes from a study of blood T cell repertoires in COVID-19 (TCRdb year 2020). Describing the broader study: Collaborator samples came from the United States, Italy and Spain and covered acute and convalescent phases of COVID-19. The material from the prospective study consisted of cDNA or gDNA derived from T cells, B-cell-depleted T cells, or PBMCs. Subjects who had been exposed to COVID-19, were actively infected with it, or had recovered from it provided the deeply sampled blood TCRbeta repertoires that made up the dataset. The repertoires were released in a freely available public database intended as a resource for research on the immune response to SARS-CoV-2. The samples were drawn from two sources: the first 160 participants of the ongoing ImmuneRACE study, and fewer than 1,500 subjects contributed by 6 global collaborators. Sample metadata almost always included a de-identified subject ID, COVID-19 status, age in years and sex. Where available, HLA class I and class II types were obtained from metadata supplied by the sample provider rather than from assay-based typing. Overall study results and their limits: Clinical and demographic metadata were provided uncurated, with the amount varying by source and participant.

TCRbeta CDR3 regions were amplified from genomic DNA by means of the immunoSEQ Assay, a bias-controlled multiplex PCR. In the source study's methods: Within the assay, amplification of reference gene primers was used to estimate how many nucleated cells each sample contained. Sequence reads were collapsed and filtered to measure the absolute abundance of every unique TCRbeta CDR3 rearrangement. For each sample, productive Simpson clonality was calculated by taking the square root of Simpson's diversity index across productive rearrangements. TCRdb re-hosts the immuneACCESS table, in-frame sequences only. Its copies lack some clones; in the studies checked, an unresolved V gene accounts for under half of them, and the cause for the rest is not known. Clone size and V and J calls were adopted from that table, with D and trimming inferred from the DNA. Across this sample there are approximately 82,000 clones, with about 89% seen only once. The ten largest clones take up around 14% of the sample.

Each collaborating institution followed its own protocols to collect whole blood in K2EDTA tubes. Collaborator samples were shipped for TCRbeta analysis as frozen whole blood, isolated PBMCs, or DNA extracted from either sample type. The sequencing input was peripheral blood. The receptor comes from a man in his 70s with active or convalescent COVID-19.

CDR3 sequence: CASTGQIAYNEQFF. The DNA is TGTGCCAGCACAGGACAGATAGCCTACAATGAGCAGTTCTTC. The sequence is built from TRBV2 and TRBJ2-1; a tentative D match to TRBD1 spans 6 bases. Looking up the germline V gene yields CDR1 SNHLY and CDR2 FYNNEI. The CDR3 contains 14 residues, cysteine and phenylalanine counted. Only the CDR3 part of the read is kept: 42 bases, read in frame from the first base. V and J lose 7 bases and 2 bases, and a span of 12 bases separates them.